This TCR beta chain was identified during a study of regulatory T cells in long-lasting Graves disease. Study information: Treatment with antithyroid drugs for over 5 years, together with positive TSH receptor antibodies, meant persistent Graves' disease.

V was pared by 6 bases and J by 4 bases, with 12 bases between. The length of the CDR3 is 13 residues. From germline, CDR1 is MDHEN and CDR2 SYDVKM. Study observations and caveats: The number of shared public clonotypes was higher in persistent patients (around 2,700) than new patients (more than 850).

The time point denotes: persistent/refractory GD, antithyroid drugs over 5 years with positive TRAb. PBMCs provided the RNA from which the TCR library was made. One endocrinology department in Xi'an, China, was where patients came from. A few counts support this clonotype. The target antigen is unknown. According to the study, TCR beta libraries were built with iRepertoire HTBI primers and CDR3-region Arm-PCR. How the authors handled the data: Samples revealed fewer than 65 TRBV and around 13 TRBJ segments. Via MiXCR, TCRdb re-called the multiplex PCR reads, giving one row per CDR3 protein. It is TCRdb's table, rather than the study itself, that gives the V and J calls and clone size. The data show roughly 700,000 distinct CDR3 sequences, with around 30% seen just once and around 40% held by the top ten.

The chain links TRBV28 to TRBJ1-2; weak D call: TRBD1 (5 bases). The sequences come from peripheral blood mononuclear cells (PBMCs), collected when the disease was refractory, from a patient treated with antithyroid drugs. This receptor was taken from a female donor with Graves disease. Here the CDR3 reads CASRDLGGYGYTF. CDR3 nucleotides: TGTGCCAGCAGAGACCTGGGGGGCTATGGCTACACCTTC.